The sequence of this TCR beta chain was determined in a study of blood T cell repertoires in COVID-19. Study context: The study drew acute and convalescent COVID-19 samples from the United States, Italy and Spain.

This table comes from immunoSEQ multiplex PCR, and its TCRdb copy is limited to in-frame clones, with some not included. The table has about 250,000 clones, about 87% seen once. Categorization into cohorts depended on clinical history that participants reported. Within the 2 weeks before study entry, each person in the exposed group met a COVID-19 case. This CDR3 has 15 amino acids. J gave up 5 bases and V 0 bases, and 2 bases lay outside the gene matches. Germline V gives CDR1 LGHNA, CDR2 YNFKEQ. The specimen was PBMCs or T cells enriched from blood (not recorded which). V usage is TRBV4-2 and J usage is TRBJ2-5, with 11 bases fitting TRBD2. This TCR came from a woman aged 35 to 49 who had been exposed to COVID-19. CDR3 DNA sequence: TGTGCCAGCAGCCAAGAACTAGCGGGGGTGGAGACCCAGTACTTC. It specifies CASSQELAGVETQYF.